A single sample is the source of the 5 T cell receptor beta chains below, sequenced in a study of cytomegalovirus exposure and HLA in healthy donors. Researchers ran the PCR with 60 Vbeta and 13 Jbeta primers. Repertoires were generated with immunoSEQ multiplex PCR, while TCRdb's copy carries only in-frame clones and drops some. Among 150,000 to 200,000 clones listed, 82% were seen once. Input material: PBMCs. The source is a girl under 18 in good health and CMV-seropositive.

The V call is TRBV27, the J call TRBJ2-1; 14 bases agree with TRBD2. Germline-derived CDR1 and CDR2 are MNHEY and SMNVEV (reference sequence). The V gene end was trimmed by 3 bases and the J gene end by 6 bases; junction bases not matched to a gene: 1. This CDR3 is 15 amino acids long. This chain's CDR3 is CASSLGLAGVNEQFF. In DNA form, the CDR3 reads TGTGCCAGCAGTTTGGGACTAGCGGGAGTCAATGAGCAGTTCTTC.

In its sample, this clone was seen once. This chain joins TRBV15 and TRBJ1-4, with D possibly matching TRBD1 (5 bases). The CDR3 is 14 amino acids. The V end was cut by 0 bases, the J end by 11 bases, with 13 bases between. The germline V gene encodes CDR1 LNHNV and CDR2 YYDKDF (reference sequence). CDR3 sequence (DNA): TGTGCCACCAGCAGAGACCCAGGGAATGTGAAACTGTTTTTT. This encodes CATSRDPGNVKLFF.

This rearrangement joins TRBV25-1 to TRBJ1-1, with D uncertain. The germline V and J ends were trimmed by 3 bases and 2 bases, with 10 bases remaining between them. CDR1 and CDR2 (germline): MGHDK, SYGVNS. CDR3 size: 14 residues. CDR3 in amino acids: CASSDVQINTEAFF. In nucleotides, the CDR3 is TGTGCCAGCAGTGATGTACAGATTAACACTGAAGCTTTCTTT. Full variable domain (remainder filled in from reference TRBV25-1 and TRBJ1-1): EADIYQTPRYLVIGTGKKITLECSQTMGHDKMYWYQQDPGMELHLIHYSYGVNSTEKGDLSSESTVSRIRTEHFPLTLESARPSHTSQYLCASSDVQINTEAFFGQGTRLTVV.

CDR3 loop: CASGLVGSNEQFF. CDR3 nucleotide sequence: TGTGCTAGTGGTTTGGTGGGGAGTAATGAGCAGTTCTTC. This chain links TRBV12-5 with TRBJ2-1; D may be TRBD2 (5 bases). CDR1 is LGHNT, CDR2 FRNRAP, per germline. The CDR3 has 13 amino acids. Trimming took 0 bases from V and 7 from J, leaving 7 bases between them.

This rearrangement joins TRBV15 to TRBJ2-3; 11 nucleotides line up with TRBD2. The CDR3 totals 15 residues. CDR1 and CDR2 from the germline V gene are LNHNV and YYDKDF (reference sequence). Unmatched junction bases numbered 8, after V lost 6 bases and J lost 6 bases. CDR3 amino acids: CATREIAGGPDTQYF. As DNA, the CDR3 is TGTGCCACCAGGGAGATAGCGGGGGGGCCCGATACGCAGTATTTT.